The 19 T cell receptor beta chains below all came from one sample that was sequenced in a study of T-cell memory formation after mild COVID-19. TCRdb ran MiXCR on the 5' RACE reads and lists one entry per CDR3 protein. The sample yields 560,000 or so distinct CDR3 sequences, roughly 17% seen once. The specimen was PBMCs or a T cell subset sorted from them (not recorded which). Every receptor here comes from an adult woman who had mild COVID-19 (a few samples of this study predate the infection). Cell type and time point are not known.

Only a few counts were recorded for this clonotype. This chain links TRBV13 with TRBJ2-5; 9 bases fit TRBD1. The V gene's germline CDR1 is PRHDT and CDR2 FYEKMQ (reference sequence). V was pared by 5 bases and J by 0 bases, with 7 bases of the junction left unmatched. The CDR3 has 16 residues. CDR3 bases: TGTGCCAGCAGCCGGTGGCGGACAGGGGACCAAGAGACCCAGTACTTC. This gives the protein CASSRWRTGDQETQYF.

The CDR3 spells CASIAGGGTGELFF. CDR3 nucleotide sequence: TGTGCCAGCATCGCGGGAGGGGGAACCGGGGAGCTGTTTTTT. The J gene is TRBJ2-2, the V gene TRBV28; the match to TRBD2 covers 9 bases. CDR3 length equals 14 residues. Germline loops: CDR1 MDHEN, CDR2 SYDVKM. V shed 7 bases, J shed 5 bases, and the junction held 5 bases outside the gene matches.

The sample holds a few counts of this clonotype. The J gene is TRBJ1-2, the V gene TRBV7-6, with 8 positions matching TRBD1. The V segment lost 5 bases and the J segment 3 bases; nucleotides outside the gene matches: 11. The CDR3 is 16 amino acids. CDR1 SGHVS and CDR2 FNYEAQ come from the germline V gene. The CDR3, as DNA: TGTGCCAGCAGCGACCACTCCCAGGGGGCTCACTATGGCTACACCTTC. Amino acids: CASSDHSQGAHYGYTF. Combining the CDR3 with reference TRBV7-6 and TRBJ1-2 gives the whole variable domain GAGVSQSPRYKVTKRGQDVALRCDPISGHVSLYWYRQALGQGPEFLTYFNYEAQQDKSGLPNDRFSAERPEGSISTLTIQRTEQRDSAMYRCASSDHSQGAHYGYTFGSGTRLTVV.

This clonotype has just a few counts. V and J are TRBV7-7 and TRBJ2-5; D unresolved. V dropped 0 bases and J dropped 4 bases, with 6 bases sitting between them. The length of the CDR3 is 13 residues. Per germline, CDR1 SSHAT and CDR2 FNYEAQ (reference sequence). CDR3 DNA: TGTGCCAGCAGCTTAGCCCCCCCAGAGACCCAGTACTTC. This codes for CASSLAPPETQYF.

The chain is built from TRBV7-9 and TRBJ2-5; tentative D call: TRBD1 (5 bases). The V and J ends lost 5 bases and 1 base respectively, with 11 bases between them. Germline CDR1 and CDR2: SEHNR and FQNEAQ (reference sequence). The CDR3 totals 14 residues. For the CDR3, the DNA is TGTGCCAGCAGCGACGACAGAGCCCAAGAGACCCAGTACTTC. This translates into CASSDDRAQETQYF.

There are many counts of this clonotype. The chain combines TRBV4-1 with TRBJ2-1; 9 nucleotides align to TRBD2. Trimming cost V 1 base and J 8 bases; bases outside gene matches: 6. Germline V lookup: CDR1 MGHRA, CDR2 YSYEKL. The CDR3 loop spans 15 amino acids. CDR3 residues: CASSQGGTSSHEQFF. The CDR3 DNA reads TGCGCCAGCAGCCAAGGGGGGACTAGCTCCCATGAGCAGTTCTTC.

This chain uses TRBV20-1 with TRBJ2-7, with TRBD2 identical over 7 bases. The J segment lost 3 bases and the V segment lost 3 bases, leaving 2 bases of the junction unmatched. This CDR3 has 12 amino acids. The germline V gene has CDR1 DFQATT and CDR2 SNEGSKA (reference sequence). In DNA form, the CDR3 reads TGCAGTGCTAGGGCGGGAGACTACGAGCAGTACTTC. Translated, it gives CSARAGDYEQYF.

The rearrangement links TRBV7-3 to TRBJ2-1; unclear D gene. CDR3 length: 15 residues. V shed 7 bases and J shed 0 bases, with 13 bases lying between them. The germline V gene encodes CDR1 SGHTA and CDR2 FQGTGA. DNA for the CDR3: TGTGCCAGCACCCTAGGATCGAGCTCCTACAATGAGCAGTTCTTC. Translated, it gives CASTLGSSSYNEQFF.

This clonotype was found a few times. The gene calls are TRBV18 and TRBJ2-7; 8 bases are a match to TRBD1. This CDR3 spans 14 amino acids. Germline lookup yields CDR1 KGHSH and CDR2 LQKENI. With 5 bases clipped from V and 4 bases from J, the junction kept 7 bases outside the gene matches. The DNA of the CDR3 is TGTGCCAGCTCAAAGGGGACAGGTTCATACGAGCAGTACTTC. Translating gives CASSKGTGSYEQYF.

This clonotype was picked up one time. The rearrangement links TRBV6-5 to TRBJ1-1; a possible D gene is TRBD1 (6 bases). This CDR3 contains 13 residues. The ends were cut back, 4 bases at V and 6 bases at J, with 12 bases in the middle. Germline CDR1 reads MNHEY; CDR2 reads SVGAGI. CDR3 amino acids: CASSWAGASEAFF. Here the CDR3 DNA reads TGTGCCAGCAGTTGGGCAGGGGCATCTGAAGCTTTCTTT.

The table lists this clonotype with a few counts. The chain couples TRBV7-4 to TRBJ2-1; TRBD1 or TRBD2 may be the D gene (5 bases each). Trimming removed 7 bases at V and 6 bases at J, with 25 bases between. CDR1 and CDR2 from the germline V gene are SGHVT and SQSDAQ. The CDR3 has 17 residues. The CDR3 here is CASIQRDLYLSPNEQFF. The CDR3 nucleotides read TGTGCCAGCATCCAGAGGGACCTGTACCTATCCCCCAATGAGCAGTTCTTC.

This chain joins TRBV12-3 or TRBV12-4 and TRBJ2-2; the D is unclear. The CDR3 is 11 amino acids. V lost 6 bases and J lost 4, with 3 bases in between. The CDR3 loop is CASRFTGELFF. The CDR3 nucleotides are TGTGCCAGCAGATTCACCGGGGAGCTGTTTTTT.

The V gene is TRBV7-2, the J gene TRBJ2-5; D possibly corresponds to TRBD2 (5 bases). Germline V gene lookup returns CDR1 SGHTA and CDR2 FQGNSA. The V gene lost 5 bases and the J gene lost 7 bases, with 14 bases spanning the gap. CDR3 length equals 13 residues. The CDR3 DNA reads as TGTGCCAGCAGCACGTGGGCGGGTGGGACCCAGTACTTC. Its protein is CASSTWAGGTQYF.

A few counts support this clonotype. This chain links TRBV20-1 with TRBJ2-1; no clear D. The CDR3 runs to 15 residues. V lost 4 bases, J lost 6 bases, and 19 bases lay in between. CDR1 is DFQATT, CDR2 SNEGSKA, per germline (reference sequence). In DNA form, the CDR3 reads TGCAGTGCTATGGGATACCCTGGAACTACCAATGAGCAGTTCTTC. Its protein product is CSAMGYPGTTNEQFF.

The CDR3 reads CSVERVGSYEQYF. The CDR3 nucleotides are TGCAGCGTTGAGAGGGTGGGCTCCTACGAGCAGTACTTC. The genes are TRBV29-1 and TRBJ2-7; D may be TRBD2 (5 bases). This CDR3 spans 13 amino acids. The ends were cut back, 3 bases at V and 0 bases at J, with 9 bases in the middle. Germline V CDR1 and CDR2: SQVTM, ANQGSEA.

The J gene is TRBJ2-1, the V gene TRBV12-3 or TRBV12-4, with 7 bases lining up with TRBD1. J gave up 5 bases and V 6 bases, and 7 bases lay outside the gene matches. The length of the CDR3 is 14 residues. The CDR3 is CASRTTGLDNEQFF. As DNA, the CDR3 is TGTGCCAGCAGGACGACAGGGCTCGACAATGAGCAGTTCTTC.

CDR3 sequence (DNA): TGTGCCAGCAGTGAGACACCATATAATTCACCCCTCCACTTT. Protein sequence: CASSETPYNSPLHF. The gene calls are TRBV25-1 and TRBJ1-6, with unresolved D. Germline V lookup: CDR1 MGHDK, CDR2 SYGVNS. This CDR3 has 14 residues. Trimming took off 3 bases at V and 4 bases at J, with 7 bases between the two ends. Filled out from reference TRBV25-1 and TRBJ1-6, the complete variable domain reads EADIYQTPRYLVIGTGKKITLECSQTMGHDKMYWYQQDPGMELHLIHYSYGVNSTEKGDLSSESTVSRIRTEHFPLTLESARPSHTSQYLCASSETPYNSPLHFGNGTRLTVT.

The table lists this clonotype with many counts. CDR3: CASSLVPGGTGSYEQYF. The DNA of the CDR3 is TGTGCCAGCAGCTTGGTCCCAGGGGGTACCGGCTCCTACGAGCAGTACTTC. This chain uses TRBV7-6 with TRBJ2-7, with 7 bases lining up with TRBD1. The CDR3 runs to 17 residues. Germline V gene data show CDR1 as SGHVS and CDR2 as FNYEAQ. V was pared by 3 bases and J by 0 bases, with 11 bases of the junction left unmatched.

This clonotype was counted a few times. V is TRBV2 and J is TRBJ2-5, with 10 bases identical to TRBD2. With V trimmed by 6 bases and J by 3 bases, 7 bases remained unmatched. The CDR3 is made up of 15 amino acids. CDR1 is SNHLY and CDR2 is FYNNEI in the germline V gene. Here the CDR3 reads CASRGFSGGKETQYF. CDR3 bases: TGTGCCAGCAGGGGATTTAGCGGGGGGAAAGAGACCCAGTACTTC.